This TCR beta chain was retrieved from a study of blood T cell repertoires in COVID-19. Looking at the study overall: The United States, Italy and Spain provided the acute and convalescent COVID-19 samples. Sample material is recorded as cDNA or gDNA derived from T cells, B-cell-depleted T cells, or PBMCs.

This clone has only a few counts. Other DNA sequences in this specimen translate into the identical CDR3. Original processing methods: Reference gene primer amplification yielded estimated nucleated cell counts. TCRdb's copy holds only in-frame clones and misses some; the assay was immunoSEQ multiplex PCR. Clonal size and the V and J genes are those of that table, whereas D and trimming came from the DNA. Of under 200,000 clones in the sample, roughly 88% are singletons; the top ten hold roughly 1.3%. The CDR3 length is 13 residues. The junction had 5 bases not matched to a gene; V was cut back by 5 bases and J by 5 bases. CDR1 SGHDT and CDR2 YYEEEE come from the germline V gene.

The clonotype comes from a man aged 60 to 75 who had recovered from COVID-19. The J gene is TRBJ2-7, the V gene TRBV5-6, with 9 bases lining up with TRBD1. Sequences were obtained from peripheral blood. The CDR3: CASSRGQGHEQYF. As DNA, the CDR3 is TGTGCCAGCAGTAGGGGACAGGGCCACGAGCAGTACTTC.